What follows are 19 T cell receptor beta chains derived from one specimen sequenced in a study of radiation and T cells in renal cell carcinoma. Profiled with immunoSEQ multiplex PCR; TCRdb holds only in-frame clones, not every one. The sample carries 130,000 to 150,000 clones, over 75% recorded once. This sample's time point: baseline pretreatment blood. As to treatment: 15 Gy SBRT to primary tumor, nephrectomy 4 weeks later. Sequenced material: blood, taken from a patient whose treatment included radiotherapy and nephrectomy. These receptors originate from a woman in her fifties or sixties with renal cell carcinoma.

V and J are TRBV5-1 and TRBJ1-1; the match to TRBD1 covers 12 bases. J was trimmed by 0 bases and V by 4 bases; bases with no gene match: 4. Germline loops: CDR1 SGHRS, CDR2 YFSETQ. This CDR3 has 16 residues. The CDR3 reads CASSVGTGGVNTEAFF. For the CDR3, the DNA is TGCGCCAGCAGCGTGGGGACAGGGGGCGTGAACACTGAAGCTTTCTTT.

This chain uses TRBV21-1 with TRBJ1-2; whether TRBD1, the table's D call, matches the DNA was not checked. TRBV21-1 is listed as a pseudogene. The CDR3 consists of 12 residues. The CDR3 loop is CASSKAVGALTF. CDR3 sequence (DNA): TGTGCCAGCAGCAAAGCGGTAGGGGCCTTAACCTTC.

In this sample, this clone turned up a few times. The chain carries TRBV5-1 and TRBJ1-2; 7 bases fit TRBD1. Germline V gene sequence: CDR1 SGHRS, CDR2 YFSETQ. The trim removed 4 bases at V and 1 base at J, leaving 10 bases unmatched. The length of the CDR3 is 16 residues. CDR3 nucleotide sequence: TGCGCCAGCAGCCCGAACCTGGACAGGTATAACTATGGCTACACCTTC. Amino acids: CASSPNLDRYNYGYTF.

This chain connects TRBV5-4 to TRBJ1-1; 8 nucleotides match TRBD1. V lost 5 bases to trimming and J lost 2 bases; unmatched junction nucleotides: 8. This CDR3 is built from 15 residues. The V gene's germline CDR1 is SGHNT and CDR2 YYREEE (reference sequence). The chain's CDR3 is CASSRRTGPNTEAFF. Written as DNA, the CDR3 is TGTGCCAGCAGTCGTCGGACAGGGCCTAACACTGAAGCTTTCTTT.

Here the CDR3 DNA reads TGTGCCAGCAGCTTTGGGGACCCCTCCTACGAGCAGTACTTC. Translated: CASSFGDPSYEQYF. The rearrangement links TRBV5-6 to TRBJ2-7; D is perhaps TRBD1 or TRBD2 (5 bases each). The CDR3 spans 14 residues. Trimming pared 2 bases from V and 0 bases from J, leaving 9 bases between. Germline lookup yields CDR1 SGHDT and CDR2 YYEEEE.

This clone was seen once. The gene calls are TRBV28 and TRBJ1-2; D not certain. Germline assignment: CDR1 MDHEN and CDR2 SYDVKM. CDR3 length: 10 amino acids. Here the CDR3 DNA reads TGTGCTATCGGGGACTATGGCTACACCTTC. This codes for CAIGDYGYTF.

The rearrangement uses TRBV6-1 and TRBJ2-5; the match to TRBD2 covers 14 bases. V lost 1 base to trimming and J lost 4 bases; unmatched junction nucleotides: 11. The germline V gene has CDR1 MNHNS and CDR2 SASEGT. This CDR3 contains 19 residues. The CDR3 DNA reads TGTGCCAGCAGTGAAGACTCCACGGGACTAGCGGGGGAAAGAGAGACCCAGTACTTC. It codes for CASSEDSTGLAGERETQYF.

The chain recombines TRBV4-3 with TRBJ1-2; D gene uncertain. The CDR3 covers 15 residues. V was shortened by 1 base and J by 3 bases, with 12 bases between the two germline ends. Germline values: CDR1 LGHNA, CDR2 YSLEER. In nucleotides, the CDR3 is TGCGCCAGCAGCCAAGGACAACCTGCTGACTATGGCTACACCTTC. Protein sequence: CASSQGQPADYGYTF.

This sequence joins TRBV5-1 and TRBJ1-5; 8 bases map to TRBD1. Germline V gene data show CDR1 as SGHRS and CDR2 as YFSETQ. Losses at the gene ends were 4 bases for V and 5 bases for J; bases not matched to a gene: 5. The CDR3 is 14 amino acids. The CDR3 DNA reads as TGCGCCAGCAGCCCCGGGACAGGTTATCAGCCCCAGCATTTT. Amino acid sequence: CASSPGTGYQPQHF.

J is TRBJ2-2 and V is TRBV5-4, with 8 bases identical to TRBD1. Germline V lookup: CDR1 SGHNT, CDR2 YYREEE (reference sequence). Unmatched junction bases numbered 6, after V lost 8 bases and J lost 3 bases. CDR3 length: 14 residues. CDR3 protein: CASSTGVDTGELFF. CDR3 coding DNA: TGTGCCAGTTCGACAGGGGTGGACACCGGGGAGCTGTTTTTT.

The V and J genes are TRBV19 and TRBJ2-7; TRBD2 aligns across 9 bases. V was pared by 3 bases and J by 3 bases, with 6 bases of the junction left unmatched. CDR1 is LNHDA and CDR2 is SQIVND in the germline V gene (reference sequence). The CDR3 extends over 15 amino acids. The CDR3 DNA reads TGTGCCAGTAGTATGGGTAGCGGGAGAATCTACGAGCAGTACTTC. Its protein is CASSMGSGRIYEQYF.

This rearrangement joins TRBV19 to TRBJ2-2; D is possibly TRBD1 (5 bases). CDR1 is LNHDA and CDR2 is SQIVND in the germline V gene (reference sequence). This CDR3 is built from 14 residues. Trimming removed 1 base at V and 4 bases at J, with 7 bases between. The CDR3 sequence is CASSIVGATGELFF. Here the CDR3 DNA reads TGTGCCAGTAGTATAGTTGGGGCCACCGGGGAGCTGTTTTTT.

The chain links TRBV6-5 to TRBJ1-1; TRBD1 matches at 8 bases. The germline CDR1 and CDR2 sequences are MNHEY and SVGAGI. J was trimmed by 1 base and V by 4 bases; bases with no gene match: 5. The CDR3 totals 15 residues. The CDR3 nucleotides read TGTGCCAGCAGTTCCTGGGACAGGAAGAACACTGAAGCTTTCTTT. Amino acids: CASSSWDRKNTEAFF.

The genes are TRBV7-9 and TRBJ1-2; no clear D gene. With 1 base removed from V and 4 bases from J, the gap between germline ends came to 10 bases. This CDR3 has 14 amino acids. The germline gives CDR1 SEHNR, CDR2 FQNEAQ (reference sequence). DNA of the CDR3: TGTGCCAGCAGCTTAGGGGCGCCTGGCTATGGCTACACCTTC. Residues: CASSLGAPGYGYTF.

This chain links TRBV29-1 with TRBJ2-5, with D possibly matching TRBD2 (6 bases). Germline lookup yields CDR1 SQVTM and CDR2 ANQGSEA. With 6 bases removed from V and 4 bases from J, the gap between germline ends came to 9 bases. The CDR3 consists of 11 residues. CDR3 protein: CSVRGSETQYF. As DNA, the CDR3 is TGCAGCGTGCGGGGCTCAGAGACCCAGTACTTC.

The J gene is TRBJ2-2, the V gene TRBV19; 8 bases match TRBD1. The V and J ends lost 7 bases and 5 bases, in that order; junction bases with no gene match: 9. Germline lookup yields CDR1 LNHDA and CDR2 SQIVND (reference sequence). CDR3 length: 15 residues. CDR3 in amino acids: CASIPGQAGTGELFF. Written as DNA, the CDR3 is TGTGCCAGTATCCCGGGACAGGCAGGGACCGGGGAGCTGTTTTTT.

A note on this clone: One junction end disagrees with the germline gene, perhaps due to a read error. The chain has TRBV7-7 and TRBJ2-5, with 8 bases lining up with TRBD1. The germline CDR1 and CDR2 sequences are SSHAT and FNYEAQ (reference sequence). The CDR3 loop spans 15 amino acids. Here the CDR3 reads CASSLLSGGSETQYF. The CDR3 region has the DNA TGTGCTAGCAGCTTATTGTCAGGGGGCTCAGAGACCCAGTACTTC.

In DNA form, the CDR3 reads TGTGCCAGCAGCGCTCGGCACTATGACAGGGTAAACGATCAGCCCCAGCATTTT. Encoded protein: CASSARHYDRVNDQPQHF. The chain couples TRBV14 to TRBJ1-5, with 7 bases lining up with TRBD1. Germline CDR1 is SGHDN and CDR2 is FVKESK. This CDR3 has 18 residues. The trim removed 5 bases at V and 5 bases at J, leaving 18 bases unmatched.

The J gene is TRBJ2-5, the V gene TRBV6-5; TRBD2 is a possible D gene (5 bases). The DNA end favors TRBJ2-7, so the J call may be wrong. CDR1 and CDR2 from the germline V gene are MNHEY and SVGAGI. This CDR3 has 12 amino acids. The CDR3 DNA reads TGTGCCAGCAGTAGACTCGGGAACGAGCAGTACTTC. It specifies CASSRLGNEQYF.